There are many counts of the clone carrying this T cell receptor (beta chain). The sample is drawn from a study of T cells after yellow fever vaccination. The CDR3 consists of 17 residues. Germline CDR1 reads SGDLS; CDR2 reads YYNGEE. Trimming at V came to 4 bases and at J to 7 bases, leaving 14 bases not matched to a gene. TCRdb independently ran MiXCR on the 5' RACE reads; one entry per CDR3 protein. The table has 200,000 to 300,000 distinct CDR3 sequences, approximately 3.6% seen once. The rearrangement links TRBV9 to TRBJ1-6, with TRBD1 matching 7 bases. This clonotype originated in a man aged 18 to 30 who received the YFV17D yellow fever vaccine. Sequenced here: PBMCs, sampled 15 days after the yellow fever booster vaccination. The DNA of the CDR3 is TGTGCCAGCAGCTCTAGACCGGGACAGAGCATCAATTCACCCCTCCACTTT. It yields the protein CASSSRPGQSINSPLHF.